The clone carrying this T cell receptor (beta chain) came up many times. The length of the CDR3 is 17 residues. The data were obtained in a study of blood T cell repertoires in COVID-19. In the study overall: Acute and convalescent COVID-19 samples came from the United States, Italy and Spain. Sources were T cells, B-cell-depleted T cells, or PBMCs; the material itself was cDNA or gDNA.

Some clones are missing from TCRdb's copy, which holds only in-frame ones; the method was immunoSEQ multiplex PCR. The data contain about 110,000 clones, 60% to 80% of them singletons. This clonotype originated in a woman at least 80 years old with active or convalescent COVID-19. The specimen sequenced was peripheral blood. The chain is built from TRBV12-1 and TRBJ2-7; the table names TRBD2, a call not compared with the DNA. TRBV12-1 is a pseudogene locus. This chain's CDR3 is CASSDGTSGRVTGEQYF. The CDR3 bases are TGTGCCAGCAGCGACGGGACTAGCGGGAGGGTAACCGGCGAGCAGTACTTC.